The 7 T cell receptor beta chains given below trace back to one sample, sequenced in a study of immune evolution from preneoplasia to lung adenocarcinoma. Produced via immunoSEQ multiplex PCR; TCRdb's table is partial and in-frame only. The sample consists of 4,400 or so clones, around 77% of them appearing once. The sequencing input was FFPE adjacent normal lung tissue. The source of these receptors is a person between 60 and 80 years old with lung adenocarcinoma.

This chain connects TRBV5-5 to TRBJ2-7; 7 positions match TRBD1. V trimming: 4 bases; J trimming: 0 bases; junction bases outside the gene matches: 7. Germline-derived CDR1 and CDR2 are SGHKS and YYEKEE (reference sequence). The CDR3 runs 15 residues. As DNA, the CDR3 is TGTGCCAGCAGCCGCGACAGGGACCTCTCCTACGAGCAGTACTTC. The encoded protein is CASSRDRDLSYEQYF.

This clone counts as large. This sequence joins TRBV5-5 and TRBJ2-1, with D uncertain. Germline V gene lookup returns CDR1 SGHKS and CDR2 YYEKEE (reference sequence). This CDR3 region has 12 residues. V was clipped by 0 bases and J by 13 bases, with 11 bases between them. This CDR3 is CASSLGLSHQFF. The CDR3, as DNA: TGTGCCAGCAGCTTGGGGCTTTCCCATCAGTTCTTC.

The table lists this clone with a few counts. V is TRBV11-1 and J is TRBJ2-3, with a weak D call TRBD1 (5 bases). With 5 bases removed from V and 2 bases from J, the gap between germline ends came to 11 bases. CDR3 length: 14 residues. CDR1 is SGHAT, CDR2 FQDESV, per germline (reference sequence). The CDR3 nucleotides read TGTGCCAGCAGCCCGAGACAGAACACAGATACGCAGTATTTT. Its translation is CASSPRQNTDTQYF.

The chain links TRBV28 to TRBJ1-1; D possibly corresponds to TRBD1 (5 bases). The length of the CDR3 is 14 residues. Trimming took off 7 bases at V and 1 base at J, with 13 bases between the two ends. Germline assignment: CDR1 MDHEN and CDR2 SYDVKM. As DNA, the CDR3 is TGTGCCAGCATGATCAAGGGGTGGAACACTGAAGCTTTCTTT. Protein: CASMIKGWNTEAFF. The full variable domain, rest sourced from reference TRBV28 and TRBJ1-1, is DVKVTQSSRYLVKRTGEKVFLECVQDMDHENMFWYRQDPGLGLRLIYFSYDVKMKEKGDIPEGYSVSREKKERFSLILESASTNQTSMYLCASMIKGWNTEAFFGQGTRLTVV.

The chain joins TRBV2 to TRBJ1-1, with a weak D call TRBD1 (6 bases). The CDR3 sequence is 12 residues long. Trimming shortened V by 3 bases and J by 7 bases, and 9 bases separated the two germline ends. Looked up from germline, CDR1 is SNHLY and CDR2 is FYNNEI. CDR3 DNA sequence: TGTGCCAGCAGTGACCCGACAGGTGAAGCTTTCTTT. Amino acids: CASSDPTGEAFF.

V usage is TRBV28 and J usage is TRBJ1-5; D may be TRBD1 (6 bases). Looked up from germline, CDR1 is MDHEN and CDR2 is SYDVKM. The CDR3 has 18 amino acids. V was clipped by 8 bases and J by 0 bases, with 23 bases between them. CDR3 DNA: TGTGCCAGCTCTACCGGGGCCAGGGGTTCCTATAGCAATCAGCCCCAGCATTTT. Translating gives CASSTGARGSYSNQPQHF.

This clone was recorded a few times. The chain employs TRBV27 and TRBJ1-5, with D perhaps TRBD1 (5 bases). The ends were cut back, 8 bases at V and 7 bases at J, with 15 bases in the middle. Per the germline V gene, CDR1 is MNHEY and CDR2 is SMNVEV (reference sequence). The CDR3 contains 13 residues. The CDR3 protein is CASAQEGGQPQHF. CDR3 in DNA: TGTGCCAGCGCACAGGAGGGAGGGCAGCCCCAGCATTTT.